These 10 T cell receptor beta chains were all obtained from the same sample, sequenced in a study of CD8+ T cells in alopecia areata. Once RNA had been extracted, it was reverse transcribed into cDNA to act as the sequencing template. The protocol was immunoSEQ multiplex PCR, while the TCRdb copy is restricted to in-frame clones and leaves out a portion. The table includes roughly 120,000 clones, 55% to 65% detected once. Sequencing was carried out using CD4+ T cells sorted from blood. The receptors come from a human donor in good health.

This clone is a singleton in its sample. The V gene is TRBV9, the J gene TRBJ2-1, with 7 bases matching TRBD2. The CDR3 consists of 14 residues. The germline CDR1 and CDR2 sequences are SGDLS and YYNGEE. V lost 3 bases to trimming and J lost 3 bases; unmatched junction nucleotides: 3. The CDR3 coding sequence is TGTGCCAGCAGCGGAGCGGGGTACTACAATGAGCAGTTCTTC. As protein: CASSGAGYYNEQFF.

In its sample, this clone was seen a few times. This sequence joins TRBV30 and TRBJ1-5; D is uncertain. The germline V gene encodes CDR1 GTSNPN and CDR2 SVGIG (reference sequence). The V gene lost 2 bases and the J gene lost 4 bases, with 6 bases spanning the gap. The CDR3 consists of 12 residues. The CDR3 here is CAWSNGNQPQHF. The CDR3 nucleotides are TGTGCCTGGAGTAACGGGAATCAGCCCCAGCATTTT.

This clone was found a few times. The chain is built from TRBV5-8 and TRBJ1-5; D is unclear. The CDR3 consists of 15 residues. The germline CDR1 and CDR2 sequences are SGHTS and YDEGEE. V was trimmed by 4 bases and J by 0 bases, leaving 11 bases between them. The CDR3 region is CASSDRLVSNQPQHF. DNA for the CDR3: TGTGCCAGCAGCGATCGTTTAGTTAGCAATCAGCCCCAGCATTTT. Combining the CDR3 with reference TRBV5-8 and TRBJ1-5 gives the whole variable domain EAGVTQSPTHLIKTRGQQATLRCSPISGHTSVYWYQQALGLGLQFLLWYDEGEERNRGNFPPRFSGRQFPNYSSELNVNALELEDSALYLCASSDRLVSNQPQHFGDGTRLSIL.

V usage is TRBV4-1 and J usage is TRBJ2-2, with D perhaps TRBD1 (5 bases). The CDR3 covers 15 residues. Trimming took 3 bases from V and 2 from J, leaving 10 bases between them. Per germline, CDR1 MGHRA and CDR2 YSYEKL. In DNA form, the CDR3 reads TGCGCCAGCAGCCAGCGACAGACCAACACCGGGGAGCTGTTTTTT. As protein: CASSQRQTNTGELFF.

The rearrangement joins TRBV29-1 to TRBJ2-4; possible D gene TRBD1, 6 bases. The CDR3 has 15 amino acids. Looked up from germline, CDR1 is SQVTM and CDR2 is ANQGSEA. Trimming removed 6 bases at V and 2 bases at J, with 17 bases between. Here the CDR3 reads CSVRAGTTSKNIQYF. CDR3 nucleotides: TGCAGCGTCCGAGCCGGGACAACCTCCAAAAACATTCAGTACTTC. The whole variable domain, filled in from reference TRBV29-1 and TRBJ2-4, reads SAVISQKPSRDICQRGTSLTIQCQVDSQVTMMFWYRQQPGQSLTLIATANQGSEATYESGFVIDKFPISRPNLTFSTLTVSNMSPEDSSIYLCSVRAGTTSKNIQYFGAGTRLSVL.

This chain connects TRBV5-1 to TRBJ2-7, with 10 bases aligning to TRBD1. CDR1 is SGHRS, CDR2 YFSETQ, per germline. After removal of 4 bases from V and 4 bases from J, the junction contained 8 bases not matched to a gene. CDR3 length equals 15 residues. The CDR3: CASSNGQGDTYEQYF. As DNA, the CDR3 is TGCGCCAGCAGCAATGGACAGGGGGACACATACGAGCAGTACTTC.

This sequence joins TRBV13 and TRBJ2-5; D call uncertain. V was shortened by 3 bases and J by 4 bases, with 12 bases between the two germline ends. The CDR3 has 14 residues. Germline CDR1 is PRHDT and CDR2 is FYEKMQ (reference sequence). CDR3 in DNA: TGTGCCAGCAGCTTGGGCCTCCGAGGAGAGACCCAGTACTTC. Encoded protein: CASSLGLRGETQYF.

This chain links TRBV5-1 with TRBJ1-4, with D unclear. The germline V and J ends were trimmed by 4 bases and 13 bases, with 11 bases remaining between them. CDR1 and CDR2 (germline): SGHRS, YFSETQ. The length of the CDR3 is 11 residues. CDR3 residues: CASSQEGRLFF. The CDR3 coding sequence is TGCGCCAGCAGCCAAGAGGGTCGACTGTTTTTT.

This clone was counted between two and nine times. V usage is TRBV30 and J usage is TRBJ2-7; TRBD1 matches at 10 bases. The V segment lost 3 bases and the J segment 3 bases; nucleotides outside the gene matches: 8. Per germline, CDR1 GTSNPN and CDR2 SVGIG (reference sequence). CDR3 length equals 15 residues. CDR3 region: CAWSRPGQGIYEQYF. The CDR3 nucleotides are TGTGCCTGGAGCCGGCCGGGACAGGGGATCTACGAGCAGTACTTC.

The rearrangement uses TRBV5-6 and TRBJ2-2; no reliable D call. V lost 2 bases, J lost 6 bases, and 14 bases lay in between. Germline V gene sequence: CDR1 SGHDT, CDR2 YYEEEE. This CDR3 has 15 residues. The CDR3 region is CASSFFTITAGELFF. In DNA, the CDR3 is TGTGCCAGCAGCTTTTTTACGATAACCGCCGGGGAGCTGTTTTTT.